Listed below are T cell receptor beta chains from one sample, sequenced in a study of T cell repertoires in chronic hepatitis B. Libraries were prepared by immunoSEQ multiplex PCR; TCRdb keeps only in-frame clonotypes and omits some of them. The table includes over 500 clones, roughly four fifths detected once. The sequenced sample was total CD8+ T cells from PBMCs. The receptor set was obtained from a human donor with chronic hepatitis B virus infection. The CDR3 runs from the conserved cysteine through the conserved F or W. A D gene is named only where the DNA matches it firmly. The size entry is marked missing in some rows and otherwise reads once, few, many or a size class.

V gene: TRBV6-5; J gene: TRBJ1-4; D gene: .; clone size: .; CDR3 protein: CASSYSAGGKLFF; CDR3 DNA: TGTGCCAGCAGTTACTCGGCGGGAGGAAAACTGTTTTTT
V gene: TRBV6-6; J gene: TRBJ2-2; D gene: .; clone size: .; CDR3 protein: CASSTYTGELFF; CDR3 DNA: TGTGCCAGCAGTACTTACACCGGGGAGCTGTTTTTT
V gene: TRBV5-1; J gene: TRBJ2-1; D gene: TRBD1; clone size: .; CDR3 protein: CASSLYRGTNEQFF; CDR3 DNA: TGCGCCAGCAGCCTTTACAGGGGAACCAATGAGCAGTTCTTC
V gene: TRBV7-9; J gene: TRBJ1-4; D gene: .; clone size: .; CDR3 protein: CASSSTRDTDEKLFF; CDR3 DNA: TGTGCCAGCAGCTCTACCCGGGACACTGATGAAAAACTGTTTTTT
V gene: TRBV7-3; J gene: TRBJ1-1; D gene: .; clone size: .; CDR3 protein: CASSLVRTTNTEAFF; CDR3 DNA: TGTGCCAGCAGCTTAGTGAGAACCACGAACACTGAAGCTTTCTTT
V gene: TRBV25-1; J gene: TRBJ1-2; D gene: TRBD1; clone size: once; CDR3 protein: CASSLGQGALGYTF; CDR3 DNA: TGTGCCAGCAGTTTGGGCCAGGGGGCCCTTGGCTACACCTTC
V gene: TRBV9; J gene: TRBJ2-3; D gene: .; clone size: .; CDR3 protein: CASREGSGTDTQYF; CDR3 DNA: TGTGCCAGCAGGGAGGGAAGTGGCACAGATACGCAGTATTTT
V gene: TRBV11-2; J gene: TRBJ1-1; D gene: .; clone size: .; CDR3 protein: CASSLTGDTEAFF; CDR3 DNA: TGTGCCAGCAGCTTAACGGGGGACACTGAAGCTTTCTTT
V gene: TRBV6-5; J gene: TRBJ1-2; D gene: .; clone size: .; CDR3 protein: CASSYFQGQGNYGYTF; CDR3 DNA: TGTGCCAGCAGTTACTTCCAGGGGCAGGGCAACTATGGCTACACCTTC
V gene: TRBV19; J gene: TRBJ2-3; D gene: .; clone size: .; CDR3 protein: CASSIDGSGRTDTQYF; CDR3 DNA: TGTGCCAGTAGTATAGATGGGAGCGGCAGGACAGATACGCAGTATTTT
V gene: TRBV2; J gene: TRBJ2-7; D gene: .; clone size: .; CDR3 protein: CASSRREQYF; CDR3 DNA: TGTGCCAGCAGTAGGAGAGAGCAGTACTTC
V gene: TRBV19; J gene: TRBJ2-3; D gene: TRBD2; clone size: .; CDR3 protein: CASSTRGGDTQYF; CDR3 DNA: TGTGCCAGTAGTACCCGGGGAGGGGATACGCAGTATTTT
V gene: TRBV9; J gene: TRBJ2-2; D gene: .; clone size: .; CDR3 protein: CASSRGTGELFF; CDR3 DNA: TGTGCCAGCAGCCGGGGTACCGGGGAGCTGTTTTTT
V gene: TRBV29-1; J gene: TRBJ2-1; D gene: TRBD1; clone size: .; CDR3 protein: CSVAGTGAHNEQFF; CDR3 DNA: TGCAGCGTAGCCGGGACAGGGGCCCACAATGAGCAGTTCTTC
V gene: TRBV7-2; J gene: TRBJ2-1; D gene: TRBD2; clone size: .; CDR3 protein: CASSLDGTSGNEQFF; CDR3 DNA: TGTGCCAGCAGCTTAGACGGGACTAGCGGCAATGAGCAGTTCTTC
V gene: TRBV9; J gene: TRBJ1-5; D gene: .; clone size: .; CDR3 protein: CASSVGENQPQHF; CDR3 DNA: TGTGCCAGCAGCGTAGGGGAAAATCAGCCCCAGCATTTT
V gene: TRBV5-1; J gene: TRBJ2-1; D gene: .; clone size: .; CDR3 protein: CASSFGDRSYNEQFF; CDR3 DNA: TGCGCCAGCAGCTTTGGGGATAGATCCTACAATGAGCAGTTCTTC
V gene: TRBV28; J gene: TRBJ1-5; D gene: TRBD1; clone size: .; CDR3 protein: CASSFSRQGLNQPQHF; CDR3 DNA: TGTGCCAGCAGTTTCTCCCGACAGGGGCTCAATCAGCCCCAGCATTTT
V gene: TRBV19; J gene: TRBJ1-1; D gene: .; clone size: few; CDR3 protein: CASTAGGPALNTEAFF; CDR3 DNA: TGTGCCAGTACCGCCGGAGGTCCTGCCCTGAACACTGAAGCTTTCTTT
V gene: TRBV6-5; J gene: TRBJ1-3; D gene: .; clone size: .; CDR3 protein: CASSPAGSSGNTIYF; CDR3 DNA: TGTGCCAGCAGTCCCGCCGGGAGCTCTGGAAACACCATATATTTT
V gene: TRBV28; J gene: TRBJ2-3; D gene: .; clone size: .; CDR3 protein: CASTIGRFTDTQYF; CDR3 DNA: TGTGCCAGCACCATAGGCCGGTTCACAGATACGCAGTATTTT
V gene: TRBV10-1; J gene: TRBJ2-7; D gene: TRBD1; clone size: .; CDR3 protein: CASSEGTGPYEQYF; CDR3 DNA: TGCGCCAGCAGTGAGGGGACAGGGCCCTACGAGCAGTACTTC
V gene: TRBV25-1; J gene: TRBJ1-4; D gene: .; clone size: .; CDR3 protein: CASRAYEKLFF; CDR3 DNA: TGTGCCAGCAGGGCTTATGAAAAACTGTTTTTT
V gene: TRBV28; J gene: TRBJ1-1; D gene: TRBD1; clone size: .; CDR3 protein: CASDRAGEAFF; CDR3 DNA: TGTGCCAGCGACAGGGCGGGTGAGGCTTTCTTT
V gene: TRBV18; J gene: TRBJ2-1; D gene: .; clone size: .; CDR3 protein: CASSPLNEQFF; CDR3 DNA: TGTGCCAGCTCACCGTTAAATGAGCAGTTCTTC
V gene: TRBV2; J gene: TRBJ2-1; D gene: TRBD2; clone size: .; CDR3 protein: CASRARGLAGGEQFF; CDR3 DNA: TGTGCCAGCAGGGCTAGAGGACTAGCGGGGGGTGAGCAGTTCTTC
V gene: TRBV2; J gene: TRBJ2-5; D gene: .; clone size: .; CDR3 protein: CASSVGSQETQYF; CDR3 DNA: TGTGCCAGCAGTGTAGGGAGCCAAGAGACCCAGTACTTC
V gene: TRBV7-9; J gene: TRBJ2-5; D gene: TRBD1; clone size: .; CDR3 protein: CASSQNSGTALLTQYF; CDR3 DNA: TGTGCCAGCAGCCAAAACTCCGGGACAGCCTTGTTAACGCAGTACTTC
V gene: TRBV5-6; J gene: TRBJ1-1; D gene: .; clone size: .; CDR3 protein: CASSSSDRKAFF; CDR3 DNA: TGTGCCAGCAGCTCCTCGGACCGAAAAGCTTTCTTT
V gene: TRBV19; J gene: TRBJ1-5; D gene: .; clone size: few; CDR3 protein: CASSAHGGLRQPQHF; CDR3 DNA: TGTGCCAGTAGTGCTCATGGAGGTTTGAGGCAGCCCCAGCATTTT
V gene: TRBV10-3; J gene: TRBJ2-7; D gene: .; clone size: .; CDR3 protein: CAISESASSYEQYF; CDR3 DNA: TGTGCCATCAGTGAGTCGGCCAGCTCCTACGAGCAGTACTTC
V gene: TRBV27; J gene: TRBJ2-6; D gene: .; clone size: once; CDR3 protein: CASSNVVWLQSRANALTF; CDR3 DNA: TGTGCCAGCAGTAATGTGGTCTGGCTACAAAGCCGGGCCAACGCCCTGACTTTC
V gene: TRBV6-6; J gene: TRBJ1-2; D gene: TRBD1; clone size: .; CDR3 protein: CASSYGGQTNGGYTF; CDR3 DNA: TGTGCCAGCAGTTACGGGGGACAGACGAATGGCGGCTACACCTTC